This TCR beta chain originates from a study of early T cells in non-severe SARS-CoV-2 infection. Across the whole study: From unsorted whole blood, bulk RNA was sequenced, and the chains remained unpaired. Regarding the study as a whole: A preference for anti-spike CD8 responses marked VDJdb matching, which missed private and CD4 specificities.

In this sample, this clonotype turned up many times. The antigen is undetermined. TCRdb re-derived calls from the 5' RACE reads in MiXCR, one entry per CDR3 protein. Among approximately 63,000 distinct CDR3 sequences, around 5.7% were seen once, and the ten largest hold more than 3%. The ends were cut back, 6 bases at V and 4 bases at J, with 15 bases in the middle. CDR3 size: 14 residues. Germline V gene sequence: CDR1 MDHEN, CDR2 SYDVKM. This chain links TRBV28 with TRBJ2-5; possible D gene TRBD1, 5 bases. The clonotype originates from an adult who was a healthcare worker with PCR-confirmed SARS-CoV-2 infection or an uninfected control (not recorded which). Source: whole blood, taken at baseline. CDR3 amino acids: CASSRHDRSETQYF. CDR3 sequence (DNA): TGTGCCAGCAGCCGTCACGACAGATCAGAGACCCAGTACTTC.